A selection of T cell receptor beta chains follows, all from one sample in a study of CD8 T cells in Susac syndrome. Using its own MiXCR run on the immunoSEQ multiplex PCR reads, TCRdb lists one record per CDR3 protein. The data contain 200,000 to 250,000 distinct CDR3 sequences, approximately 94% of them seen just once; the ten biggest clones take up around 0.15%. The source material was CD4+ T cells from PBMCs. The origin of the receptors is a human donor with Susac syndrome. Both conserved end residues are part of each CDR3. A D gene is named only where the DNA matches it firmly. Only some rows state a clone size, as once, few, many or a class for expanded clones.

v_call	j_call	clone_size	d_call	cdr3_nt	cdr3_aa
TRBV21-1	TRBJ1-5	NA	NA	TGTGCCAGCAGCAAAGGAACAGGGGGCAGCAATCAGCCCCAGCATTTT	CASSKGTGGSNQPQHF
TRBV6-5	TRBJ2-7	NA	TRBD1	TGTGCCAGCAGTTTAACAGGGGGCCGGGGACTTAGCTCCTACGAGCAGTACTTC	CASSLTGGRGLSSYEQYF
TRBV6-6	TRBJ1-2	NA	NA	TGTGCCAGCAGTTACTCGGGGGGGGAAGGGGATGGCTACACCTTC	CASSYSGGEGDGYTF
TRBV20-1	TRBJ2-7	NA	TRBD1	TGCAGTGCCCCGGTCTCACCAGGGGGATCCTACGAGCAGTACTTC	CSAPVSPGGSYEQYF
TRBV10-3	TRBJ1-6	NA	TRBD1	TGTGCCATCAGTGAGTTTGCAAATGGACAGGGTGTGGCCCTCCACTTT	CAISEFANGQGVALHF
TRBV25-1	TRBJ2-1	once	NA	TGTGCCAGCAGTAGAGGTGTGTACCTAAGCGAGCAGTTCTTC	CASSRGVYLSEQFF
TRBV20-1	TRBJ1-4	NA	NA	TGCAGTGCTAGGGGAGGCGGGGTTAATGAAAAACTGTTTTTT	CSARGGGVNEKLFF
TRBV20-1	TRBJ1-1	NA	NA	TGCAGTGCTAGAGGGGGGCGGAACTTTCAAGCTTTCTTT	CSARGGRNFQAFF
TRBV2	TRBJ1-4	NA	NA	TGTGCCAGCAGTGAAGTGTTCGGGCAAGCTAATGAAAAACTGTTTTTT	CASSEVFGQANEKLFF
TRBV6-6	TRBJ1-1	NA	NA	TGTGCCAGCAGTAGAACGGGTACTGAAGCTTTCTTT	CASSRTGTEAFF
TRBV24-1	TRBJ2-1	once	TRBD2	TGTGCCACCAGACGGTCGGGACTAGCGGGGGATGAGCAGTTCTTC	CATRRSGLAGDEQFF
TRBV5-1	TRBJ1-4	NA	NA	TGCGCCAGCAGCTTGGACCGCGGGGGAGGCACTAATGAAAAACTGTTTTTT	CASSLDRGGGTNEKLFF
TRBV6-6	TRBJ2-7	NA	TRBD2	TGTGCCAGCAGTTACTCGATCGAGCGGGGGTGGGACGAGCAGTACTTC	CASSYSIERGWDEQYF
TRBV12-3/TRBV12-4	TRBJ1-6	NA	NA	TGTGCCAGCAAGCGGGACACTGGCGGGCCCCTCCACTTT	CASKRDTGGPLHF
TRBV7-2	TRBJ2-5	NA	NA	TGTGCCAGCAGCGCCGGACTAAGGGAGACCCAGTACTTC	CASSAGLRETQYF
TRBV6-5	TRBJ1-1	once	NA	TGTGCCAGCAGTTACCTCGCTCGACAGACTGAAGCTTTCTTT	CASSYLARQTEAFF
TRBV6-6	TRBJ1-6	NA	TRBD1	TGTGCCAGCACCCGCCGACAGGGGGAGAATTCACCCCTCCACTTT	CASTRRQGENSPLHF
TRBV30	TRBJ2-7	NA	NA	TGTGCCTGTCCCGGAGGGGCAGGGAACTACGAGCAGTACTTC	CACPGGAGNYEQYF
TRBV7-9	TRBJ1-1	NA	NA	TGTGCCAGCAGCCTATTAGTGGCGAGGGGCGCTGAAGCTTTCTTT	CASSLLVARGAEAFF
TRBV14	TRBJ2-3	NA	TRBD1	TGTGCCAGCAGCCAACCGGGACAGGGAAGATGGGATACGCAGTATTTT	CASSQPGQGRWDTQYF
TRBV30	TRBJ1-1	NA	TRBD1	TGTGCCTGGAGACGGAGGGACAGGGGGCAGGACACTGAAGCTTTCTTT	CAWRRRDRGQDTEAFF
TRBV2	TRBJ1-3	NA	NA	TGTGCCAGCAGTGAAGTATCGACAGCTAGAGTTGGAAACACCATATATTTT	CASSEVSTARVGNTIYF
TRBV12-5	TRBJ1-5	once	NA	TGTGCTAGTGGTGCGACGGAGAATCAGCCCCAGCATTTT	CASGATENQPQHF